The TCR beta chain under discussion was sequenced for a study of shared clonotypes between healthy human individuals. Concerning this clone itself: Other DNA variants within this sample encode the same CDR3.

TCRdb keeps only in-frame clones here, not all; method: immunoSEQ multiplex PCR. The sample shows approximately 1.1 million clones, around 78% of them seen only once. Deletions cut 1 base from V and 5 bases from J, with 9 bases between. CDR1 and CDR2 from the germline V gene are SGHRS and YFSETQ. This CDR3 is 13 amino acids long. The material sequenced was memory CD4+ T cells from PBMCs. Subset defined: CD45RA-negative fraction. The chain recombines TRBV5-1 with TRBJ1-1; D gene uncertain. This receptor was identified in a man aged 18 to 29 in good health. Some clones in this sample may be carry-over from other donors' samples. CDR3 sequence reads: CASSLRRGTEAFF. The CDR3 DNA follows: TGCGCCAGCAGCTTGAGGCGCGGGACTGAAGCTTTCTTT. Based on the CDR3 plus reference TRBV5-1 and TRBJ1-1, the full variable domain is KAGVTQTPRYLIKTRGQQVTLSCSPISGHRSVSWYQQTPGQGLQFLFEYFSETQRNKGNFPGRFSGRQFSNSRSEMNVSTLELGDSALYLCASSLRRGTEAFFGQGTRLTVV.